The 5 T cell receptor beta chains given below trace back to one sample, sequenced in a study of blood T cell repertoires in COVID-19. Profiled with immunoSEQ multiplex PCR; TCRdb holds only in-frame clones, not every one. Of 65,000 to 70,000 clones in the sample, about 86% were seen once. The sequenced material came from peripheral blood. These receptors were obtained from a man in his forties or fifties with acute or convalescent COVID-19.

This clone was recorded a few times. The V gene is TRBV14, the J gene TRBJ2-3, with 8 bases lining up with TRBD2. The CDR3 extends over 13 amino acids. Trimming cost V 4 bases and J 9 bases; bases outside gene matches: 6. In germline, CDR1 is SGHDN, CDR2 FVKESK. The CDR3 region has the DNA TGTGCCAGCAGCCCGATGGCGGGGGGAACGCAGTATTTT. Residues: CASSPMAGGTQYF.

This clone has only a few counts. The V and J genes are TRBV6-5 and TRBJ2-7, with D maybe TRBD1 (6 bases). The length of the CDR3 is 14 residues. V gave up 0 bases and J gave up 5 bases, with 11 bases separating them. Germline values: CDR1 MNHEY, CDR2 SVGAGI. CDR3 coding DNA: TGTGCCAGCAGTTACTCTCAGGGGACCCACGAGCAGTACTTC. It translates to CASSYSQGTHEQYF.

The chain is built from TRBV3-1 (or the pseudogene TRBV3-2) and TRBJ2-5; TRBD2 might be the D (5 bases). This CDR3 region has 13 residues. Trimming cost V 9 bases and J 13 bases, with 24 bases left between them. Germline V gives CDR1 LGHDT, CDR2 YNNKEL (reference sequence). The CDR3 DNA follows: TGTGCCAGAGCAGGTATGGAGGCCCCTCGTCGGTACTTC. It specifies CARAGMEAPRRYF.

Written as DNA, the CDR3 is TGCAGCGCTCAAGGCGGTCGGAACACCATATATTTT. Its protein product is CSAQGGRNTIYF. This chain uses TRBV29-1 with TRBJ1-3, with unresolved D. The CDR3 spans 12 residues. V dropped 7 bases and J dropped 7 bases, with 14 bases sitting between them. Germline V CDR1 and CDR2: SQVTM, ANQGSEA.

The rearrangement uses TRBV27 and TRBJ1-4, with TRBD1 as a possible D gene (5 bases). Germline values: CDR1 MNHEY, CDR2 SMNVEV (reference sequence). The CDR3 covers 12 residues. The V end was cut by 4 bases, the J end by 14 bases, with 14 bases between. The CDR3: CASSWGGSPLFF. In nucleotides, the CDR3 is TGTGCCAGCAGTTGGGGGGGGAGTCCTCTGTTTTTT.